This TCR beta chain appears in the sequencing data of a study of tumor-infiltrating lymphocytes in oesophageal squamous cell carcinoma. With 2 bases removed from V and 6 bases from J, the gap between germline ends came to 13 bases. This CDR3 is 14 amino acids long. Using its own MiXCR run on the PCR reads, TCRdb lists one record per CDR3 protein. The sample carries 10,000 or so distinct CDR3 sequences, approximately 62% recorded once. This receptor was identified in a male donor with esophageal squamous cell carcinoma. Sequenced input: esophageal tumor tissue. The rearrangement joins TRBV12-3 or TRBV12-4 to TRBJ1-1; D ambiguous. Here the CDR3 DNA reads TGTGCCAGCAGTTTAATCCGGACGAGGGCTGAAGCTTTCTTT. Amino acids: CASSLIRTRAEAFF.